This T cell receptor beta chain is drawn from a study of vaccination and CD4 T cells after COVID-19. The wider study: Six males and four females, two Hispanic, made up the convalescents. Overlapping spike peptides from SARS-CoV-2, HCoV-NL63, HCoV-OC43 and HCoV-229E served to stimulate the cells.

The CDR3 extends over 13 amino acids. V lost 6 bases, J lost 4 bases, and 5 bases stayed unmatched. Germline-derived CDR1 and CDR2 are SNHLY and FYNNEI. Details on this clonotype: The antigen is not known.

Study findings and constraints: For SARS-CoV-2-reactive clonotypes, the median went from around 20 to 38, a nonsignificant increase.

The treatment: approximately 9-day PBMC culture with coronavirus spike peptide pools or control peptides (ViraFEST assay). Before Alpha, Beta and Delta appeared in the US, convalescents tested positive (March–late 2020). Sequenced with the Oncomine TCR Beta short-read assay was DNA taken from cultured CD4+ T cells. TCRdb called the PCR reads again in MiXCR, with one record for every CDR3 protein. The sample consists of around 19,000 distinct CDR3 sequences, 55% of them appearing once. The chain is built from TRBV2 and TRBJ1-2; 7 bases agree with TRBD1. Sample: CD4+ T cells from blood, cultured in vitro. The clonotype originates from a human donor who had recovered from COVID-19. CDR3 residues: CASREDRTYGYTF. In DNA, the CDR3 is TGTGCCAGCAGGGAGGACAGGACCTATGGCTACACCTTC.